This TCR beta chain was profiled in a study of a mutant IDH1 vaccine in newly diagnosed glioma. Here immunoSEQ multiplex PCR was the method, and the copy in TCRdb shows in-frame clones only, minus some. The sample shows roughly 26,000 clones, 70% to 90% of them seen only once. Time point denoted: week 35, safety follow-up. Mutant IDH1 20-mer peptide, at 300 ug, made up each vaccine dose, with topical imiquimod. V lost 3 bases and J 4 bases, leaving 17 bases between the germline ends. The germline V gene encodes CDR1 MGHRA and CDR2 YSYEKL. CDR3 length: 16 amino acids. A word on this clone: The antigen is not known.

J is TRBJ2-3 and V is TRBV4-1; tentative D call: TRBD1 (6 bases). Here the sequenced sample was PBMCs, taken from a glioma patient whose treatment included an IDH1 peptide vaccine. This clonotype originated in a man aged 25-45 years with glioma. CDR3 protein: CASSQLGQTLSDTQYF. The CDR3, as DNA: TGCGCCAGCAGCCAGTTGGGACAAACCTTATCAGATACGCAGTATTTT.